Given below is one TCR beta chain in context. Its antigen is undetermined. From germline, CDR1 is SEHNR and CDR2 FQNEAQ (reference sequence). The germline V and J ends were trimmed by 4 bases and 5 bases, with 14 bases remaining between them. The CDR3 has 14 residues. H&E slides confirmed each diagnosis, reviewed by two pathologists independently. After pathologic assessment, macro-dissection selected premalignant or tumor cells for extraction. Sequencing used immunoSEQ multiplex PCR; TCRdb keeps in-frame clones, though not all of them. In the table there are approximately 7,000 clones, 84% of which are singletons. The data are from a study of immune evolution from preneoplasia to lung adenocarcinoma. General observations from the study: Top clone frequencies peaked in normal lung, apparently declining through invasive adenocarcinoma.

Sequencing was performed on FFPE lung adenocarcinoma in situ tissue. The V gene is TRBV7-9, the J gene TRBJ2-5; unclear D gene. The sequence was obtained from a donor at least 70 years old with lung adenocarcinoma. The CDR3 DNA sequence: TGTGCCAGCAGCTCAGCAGAGGAGTATGAGACCCAGTACTTC. This encodes CASSSAEEYETQYF.